This T cell receptor beta chain emerged from a study of T cells in women clearing cervical HPV infection. Whole-study context: Control women cleared a single incident HPV16 infection within 12 months. Points from the study as a whole: Effector/memory and HPV-specific T cells were not isolated, and association timing is unknown. TRBV6-7 relative abundance averaged approximately 0.11% in cases and 0.15% to 0.2% in controls.

To note about this clone: The antigen is undetermined. Read sequence stops 3 residues before the CDR3 end, and the germline J gene provides the missing end.

Profiling relied on immunoSEQ multiplex PCR, and the TCRdb table lists in-frame clones only, not all of them. The table for this sample gives tens of thousands of clones. All participants had a single incident cervical HPV16 infection, and prevalent HPV16 infections were excluded. There are 14 residues in the CDR3. Germline CDR1 is DFQATT and CDR2 is SNEGSKA (reference sequence). Sequencing was performed on blood buffy coat. The receptor was isolated from a woman aged 18 to 69 with a cervical HPV16 infection that either progressed to CIN3+ or cleared (not recorded which). The V call is TRBV20-1, the J call TRBJ1-2; D is possibly TRBD1 (6 bases). The part of the CDR3 DNA that was read is TGCAGTGCTAGTACAGGGTTTTCTCGGCGCGGC. It yields the protein CSASTGFSRRG. The whole CDR3 sequence reads CSASTGFSRRGYTF.